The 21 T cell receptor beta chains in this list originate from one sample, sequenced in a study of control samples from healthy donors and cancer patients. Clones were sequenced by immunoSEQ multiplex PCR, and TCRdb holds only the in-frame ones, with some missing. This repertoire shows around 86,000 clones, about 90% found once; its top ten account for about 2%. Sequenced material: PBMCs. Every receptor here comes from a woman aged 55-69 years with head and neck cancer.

In nucleotides, the CDR3 is TGTGCCAGCAGCTTAAGCCCCCAGAACACAGATACGCAGTATTTT. Protein: CASSLSPQNTDTQYF. The rearrangement joins TRBV7-8 to TRBJ2-3; D gene ambiguous. This CDR3 region has 15 residues. Trimming stripped 2 bases from V and 2 bases from J, with 11 bases between. The V gene's germline CDR1 is SGHVS and CDR2 FQNEAQ.

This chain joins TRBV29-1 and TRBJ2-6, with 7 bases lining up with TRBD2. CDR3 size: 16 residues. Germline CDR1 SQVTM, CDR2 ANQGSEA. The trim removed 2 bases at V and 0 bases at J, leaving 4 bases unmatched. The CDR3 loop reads CSVETWEGSGANVLTF. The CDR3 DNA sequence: TGCAGCGTTGAAACATGGGAGGGCTCTGGGGCCAACGTCCTGACTTTC.

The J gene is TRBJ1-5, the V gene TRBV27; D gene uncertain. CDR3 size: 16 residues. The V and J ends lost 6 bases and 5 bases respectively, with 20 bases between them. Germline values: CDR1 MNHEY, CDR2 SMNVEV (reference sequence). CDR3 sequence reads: CASRESRQTTYQPQHF. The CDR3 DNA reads TGTGCCAGCAGAGAAAGTAGGCAGACTACCTATCAGCCCCAGCATTTT.

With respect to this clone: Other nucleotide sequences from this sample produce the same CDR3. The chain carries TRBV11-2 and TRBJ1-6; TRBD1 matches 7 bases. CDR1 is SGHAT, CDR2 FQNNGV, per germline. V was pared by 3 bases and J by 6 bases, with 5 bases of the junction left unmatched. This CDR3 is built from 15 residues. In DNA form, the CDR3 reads TGTGCCAGCAGCTTGAGGGGGCGCGGTAATTCACCCCTCCACTTT. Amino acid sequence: CASSLRGRGNSPLHF.

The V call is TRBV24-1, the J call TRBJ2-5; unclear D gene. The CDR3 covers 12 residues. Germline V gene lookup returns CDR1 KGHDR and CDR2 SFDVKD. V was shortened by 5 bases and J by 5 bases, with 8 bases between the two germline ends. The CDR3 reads CATSGERETQYF. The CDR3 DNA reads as TGTGCCACCAGTGGGGAAAGGGAGACCCAGTACTTC.

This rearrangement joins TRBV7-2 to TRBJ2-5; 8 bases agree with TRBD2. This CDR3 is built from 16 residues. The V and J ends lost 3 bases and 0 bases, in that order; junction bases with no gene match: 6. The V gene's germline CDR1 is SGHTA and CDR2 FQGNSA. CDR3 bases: TGTGCCAGCAGCTTGGCGCTAGCGGGCTACCAAGAGACCCAGTACTTC. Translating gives CASSLALAGYQETQYF.

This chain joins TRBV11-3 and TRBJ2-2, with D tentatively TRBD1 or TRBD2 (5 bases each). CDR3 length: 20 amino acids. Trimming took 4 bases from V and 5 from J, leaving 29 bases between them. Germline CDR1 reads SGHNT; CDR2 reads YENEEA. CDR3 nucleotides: TGTGCCAGCAGCTCCCCGGCTAGTCAGGGAGACGTAGCGAGTACCGGGGAGCTGTTTTTT. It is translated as CASSSPASQGDVASTGELFF.

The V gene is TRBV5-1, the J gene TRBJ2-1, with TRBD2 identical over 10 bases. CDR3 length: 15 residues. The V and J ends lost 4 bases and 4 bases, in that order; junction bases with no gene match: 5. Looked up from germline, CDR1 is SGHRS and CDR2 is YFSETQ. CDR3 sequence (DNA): TGCGCCAGCAGCCCAGGGACTAGCGAGTACAATGAGCAGTTCTTC. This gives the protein CASSPGTSEYNEQFF.

CDR3 in amino acids: CASSLAGGEASEQFF. In DNA, the CDR3 is TGCGCCAGCAGCTTGGCCGGCGGCGAAGCTTCTGAGCAGTTCTTC. The V call is TRBV5-1, the J call TRBJ2-1; D unclear. Trimming cost V 0 bases and J 9 bases, with 16 bases left between them. Germline assignment: CDR1 SGHRS and CDR2 YFSETQ. The CDR3 is made up of 15 amino acids.

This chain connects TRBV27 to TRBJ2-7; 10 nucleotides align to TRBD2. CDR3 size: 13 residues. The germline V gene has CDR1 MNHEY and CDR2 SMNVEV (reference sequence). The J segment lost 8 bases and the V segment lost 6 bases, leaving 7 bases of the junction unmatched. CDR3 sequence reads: CASRLAGEAKQYF. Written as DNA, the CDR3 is TGTGCCAGCAGGCTAGCGGGAGAGGCGAAGCAGTACTTC.

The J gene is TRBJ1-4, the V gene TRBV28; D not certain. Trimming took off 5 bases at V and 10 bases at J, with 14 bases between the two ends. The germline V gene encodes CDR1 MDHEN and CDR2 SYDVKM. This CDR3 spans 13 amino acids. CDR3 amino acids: CASSDETGLKLFF. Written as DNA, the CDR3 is TGTGCCAGCAGTGACGAGACGGGTTTAAAACTGTTTTTT.

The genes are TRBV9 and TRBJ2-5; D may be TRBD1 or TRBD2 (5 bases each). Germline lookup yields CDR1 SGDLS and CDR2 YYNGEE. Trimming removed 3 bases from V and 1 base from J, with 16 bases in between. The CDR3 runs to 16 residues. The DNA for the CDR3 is TGTGCCAGCAGCGCGGGATTGGGGGTTTCCCAAGAGACCCAGTACTTC. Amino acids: CASSAGLGVSQETQYF.

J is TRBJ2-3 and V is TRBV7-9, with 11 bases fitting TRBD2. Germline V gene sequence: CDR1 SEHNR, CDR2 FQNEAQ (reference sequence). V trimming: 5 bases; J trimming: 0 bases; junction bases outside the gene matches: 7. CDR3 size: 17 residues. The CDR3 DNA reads TGTGCCAGCAGCCGCGGGACTAGCGGAACTAGCACAGATACGCAGTATTTT. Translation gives CASSRGTSGTSTDTQYF.

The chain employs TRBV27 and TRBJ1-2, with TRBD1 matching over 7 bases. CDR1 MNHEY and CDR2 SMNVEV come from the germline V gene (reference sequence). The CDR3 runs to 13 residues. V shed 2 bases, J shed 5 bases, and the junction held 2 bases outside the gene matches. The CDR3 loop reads CASSLDRDYGYTF. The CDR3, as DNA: TGTGCCAGCAGTTTAGACAGGGATTATGGCTACACCTTC.

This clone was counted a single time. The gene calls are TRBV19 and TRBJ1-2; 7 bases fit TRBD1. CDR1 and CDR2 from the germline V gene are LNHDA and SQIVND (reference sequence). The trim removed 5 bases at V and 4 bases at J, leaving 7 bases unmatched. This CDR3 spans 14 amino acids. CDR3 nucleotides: TGTGCCAGTAGTTCACAGGGGATGGGCTATGGCTACACCTTC. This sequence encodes CASSSQGMGYGYTF.

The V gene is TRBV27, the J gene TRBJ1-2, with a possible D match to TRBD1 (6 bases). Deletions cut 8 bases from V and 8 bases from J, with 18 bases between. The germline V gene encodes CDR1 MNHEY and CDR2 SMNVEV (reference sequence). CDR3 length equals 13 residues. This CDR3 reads CASRRPGAQGYTF. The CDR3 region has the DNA TGTGCCAGCCGTCGGCCGGGGGCGCAGGGCTACACCTTC.

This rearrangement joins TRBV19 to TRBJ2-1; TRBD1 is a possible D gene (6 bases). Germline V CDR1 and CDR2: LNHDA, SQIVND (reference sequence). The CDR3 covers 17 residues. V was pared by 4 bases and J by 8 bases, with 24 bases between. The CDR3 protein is CASSTRGLARIRDEQFF. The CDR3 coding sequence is TGTGCCAGTAGTACTAGGGGGTTAGCGAGGATACGGGATGAGCAGTTCTTC. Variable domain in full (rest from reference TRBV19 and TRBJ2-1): DGGITQSPKYLFRKEGQNVTLSCEQNLNHDAMYWYRQDPGQGLRLIYYSQIVNDFQKGDIAEGYSVSREKKESFPLTVTSAQKNPTAFYLCASSTRGLARIRDEQFFGPGTRLTVL.

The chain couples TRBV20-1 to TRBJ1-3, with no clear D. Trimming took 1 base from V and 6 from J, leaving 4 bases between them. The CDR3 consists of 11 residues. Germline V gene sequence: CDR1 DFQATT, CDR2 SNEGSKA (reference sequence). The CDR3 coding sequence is TGCAGTGCTAGAGGGGTAAACACCATATATTTT. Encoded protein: CSARGVNTIYF.

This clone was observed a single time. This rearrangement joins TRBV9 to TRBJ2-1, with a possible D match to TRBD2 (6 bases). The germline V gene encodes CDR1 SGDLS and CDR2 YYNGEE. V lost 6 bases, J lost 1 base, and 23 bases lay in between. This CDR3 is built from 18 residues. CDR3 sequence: CASTYSFPGEESYNEQFF. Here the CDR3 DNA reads TGTGCCAGCACCTACTCTTTTCCGGGGGAGGAATCCTACAATGAGCAGTTCTTC.

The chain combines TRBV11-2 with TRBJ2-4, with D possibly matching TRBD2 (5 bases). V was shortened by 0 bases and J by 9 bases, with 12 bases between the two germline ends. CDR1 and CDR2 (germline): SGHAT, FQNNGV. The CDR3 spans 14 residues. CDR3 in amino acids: CASSLEPSSFIQYF. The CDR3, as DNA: TGTGCCAGCAGCTTAGAACCGTCTAGCTTCATTCAGTACTTC.

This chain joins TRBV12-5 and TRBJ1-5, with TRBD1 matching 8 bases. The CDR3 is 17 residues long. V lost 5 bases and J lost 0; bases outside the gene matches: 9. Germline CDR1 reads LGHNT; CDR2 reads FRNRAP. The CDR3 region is CASGMWTGLNSNQPQHF. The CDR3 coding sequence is TGTGCTAGTGGTATGTGGACAGGGCTTAATAGCAATCAGCCCCAGCATTTT.